This is a list of T cell receptor beta chains from one sample in a study of blood T cells in healthy people across ages. TCRdb reprocessed the 5' RACE reads with MiXCR, giving one entry per CDR3 protein. The sample lists about 840,000 distinct CDR3 sequences, around 29% occurring once. These sequences were also reported in another study, on T cells of mothers and their children.

Sequencing used blood. Receptors were obtained from a woman between 35 and 50 years old in good health. The conserved cysteine and the conserved F or W are not part of the CDR3 here.

V gene: TRBV7-2
J gene: TRBJ2-3
CDR3 protein: ASSPGGTRTDTQY

V gene: TRBV5-5
J gene: TRBJ2-7
CDR3 protein: ASSFGVMGSYEQY

V gene: TRBV9
J gene: TRBJ1-5
CDR3 protein: ASSERAWNQPQH

V gene: TRBV7-2
J gene: TRBJ2-7
CDR3 protein: ASSLEAGLSYEQY

V gene: TRBV2
J gene: TRBJ2-3
CDR3 protein: ASRGQGGTDTQY

V gene: TRBV12-3/TRBV12-4
J gene: TRBJ2-1
CDR3 protein: ASSLIGDYNEQF

V gene: TRBV5-6
J gene: TRBJ2-7
CDR3 protein: ASSLDLIHSYEQY

V gene: TRBV3-1
J gene: TRBJ2-4
CDR3 protein: ASSQDMGRGGDQQY

V gene: TRBV11-2
J gene: TRBJ1-6
CDR3 protein: ASSLGGQGATLH

V gene: TRBV10-3
J gene: TRBJ2-2
CDR3 protein: AIKRTSGGAAGELF

V gene: TRBV7-9
J gene: TRBJ1-2
CDR3 protein: ASSFRAGGLAQYGYT

V gene: TRBV27
J gene: TRBJ2-7
CDR3 protein: ASSFWGLAGIGEQY

V gene: TRBV2
J gene: TRBJ2-6
CDR3 protein: ASSMRDLPSGANVLT

V gene: TRBV5-1
J gene: TRBJ1-4
CDR3 protein: ASSPTFGPDEKLF

V gene: TRBV12-3/TRBV12-4
J gene: TRBJ1-2
CDR3 protein: ASSHRVPYGYT

V gene: TRBV20-1
J gene: TRBJ1-2
CDR3 protein: SPQSAYT

V gene: TRBV4-3
J gene: TRBJ2-6
CDR3 protein: ASSPGDLGGANVLT

V gene: TRBV3-1
J gene: TRBJ2-7
CDR3 protein: ASSQGMQKRQY

V gene: TRBV5-1
J gene: TRBJ1-1
CDR3 protein: ASSLVWTGNTEAF

V gene: TRBV20-1
J gene: TRBJ1-5
CDR3 protein: SASLGDSNQPQH

V gene: TRBV27
J gene: TRBJ2-1
CDR3 protein: ASRAGGEYNEQF

V gene: TRBV12-3/TRBV12-4
J gene: TRBJ1-4
CDR3 protein: ASSLARGPTNEKLF

V gene: TRBV12-3/TRBV12-4
J gene: TRBJ2-1
CDR3 protein: ASRAPGNEQF

V gene: TRBV7-9
J gene: TRBJ2-7
CDR3 protein: ASSHLGGTSGGQGYEQY

V gene: TRBV4-3
J gene: TRBJ2-7
CDR3 protein: ASSQDPARPLDEQY

V gene: TRBV3-1
J gene: TRBJ2-4
CDR3 protein: ASSQDVKNIQY

V gene: TRBV18
J gene: TRBJ2-7
CDR3 protein: ASSARTAGGGEQY

V gene: TRBV5-1
J gene: TRBJ2-7
CDR3 protein: ASSQRGGAYEQY

V gene: TRBV4-2
J gene: TRBJ2-7
CDR3 protein: ASSQAGSGAYEQY

V gene: TRBV29-1
J gene: TRBJ2-5
CDR3 protein: SVDDDRDRTQY

V gene: TRBV28
J gene: TRBJ2-4
CDR3 protein: ASGTFENIQY

V gene: TRBV6-2/TRBV6-3
J gene: TRBJ2-5
CDR3 protein: ASGKERRETQY

V gene: TRBV29-1
J gene: TRBJ1-1
CDR3 protein: SATPTGVMNTEAF